This is a list of T cell receptor beta chains from one sample in a study of shared clonotypes between healthy human individuals. Using immunoSEQ multiplex PCR, the repertoire was profiled, and TCRdb retains in-frame clones only, with some absent. The sample lists over a million clones, under 80% occurring once. What was sequenced was memory CD4+ T cells sorted from blood. The source of these receptors is a man aged 18 to 30 in good health. The CDR3 runs from the conserved cysteine through the conserved F or W. Fields, in order: D gene, V gene, clone size, J gene, CDR3 protein, CDR3 DNA. The D gene is left open where the match is weak. Size tells how often a clone was seen (once, few, many) or the class of an expanded clone, and some rows leave it out.

d_gene: .
v_gene: TRBV5-6
abundance: few
j_gene: TRBJ1-1
CDR3aa: CASSLWAREAFF
CDR3nt: TGTGCCAGCAGCTTGTGGGCCAGGGAAGCTTTCTTT

d_gene: TRBD2
v_gene: TRBV5-4
abundance: .
j_gene: TRBJ2-7
CDR3aa: CASSSAGGRYEQYF
CDR3nt: TGTGCCAGCAGCTCGGCGGGGGGGAGATACGAGCAGTACTTC

d_gene: .
v_gene: TRBV4-2
abundance: few
j_gene: TRBJ2-7
CDR3aa: CASSQVQLREGEQYF
CDR3nt: TGTGCCAGCAGCCAAGTTCAACTTCGAGAGGGCGAGCAGTACTTC

d_gene: .
v_gene: TRBV30
abundance: few
j_gene: TRBJ1-1
CDR3aa: CAWIAAKNTEAFF
CDR3nt: TGTGCCTGGATTGCGGCGAAGAACACTGAAGCTTTCTTT

d_gene: .
v_gene: TRBV5-1
abundance: .
j_gene: TRBJ1-6
CDR3aa: CASSLGGLDSPLHF
CDR3nt: TGCGCCAGCAGCTTGGGGGGGCTGGATTCACCCCTCCACTTT

d_gene: .
v_gene: TRBV5-4
abundance: many
j_gene: TRBJ1-2
CDR3aa: CASSRAGIKNYGYTF
CDR3nt: TGTGCCAGCAGCCGGGCCGGAATCAAAAACTATGGCTACACCTTC

d_gene: TRBD1
v_gene: TRBV5-4
abundance: .
j_gene: TRBJ1-6
CDR3aa: CASSKGQAEAHNSPLHF
CDR3nt: TGTGCCAGCAGCAAAGGACAGGCCGAAGCTCATAATTCACCCCTCCACTTT

d_gene: .
v_gene: TRBV5-6
abundance: once
j_gene: TRBJ2-2
CDR3aa: CASSWDSNQNTGELFF
CDR3nt: TGTGCCAGCAGCTGGGATTCAAACCAGAACACCGGGGAGCTGTTTTTT

d_gene: .
v_gene: TRBV2
abundance: .
j_gene: TRBJ2-3
CDR3aa: CASSGTKAQYF
CDR3nt: TGTGCCAGCAGTGGGACTAAGGCGCAGTATTTT

d_gene: .
v_gene: TRBV10-3
abundance: .
j_gene: TRBJ2-1
CDR3aa: CAISHTGQGREQFF
CDR3nt: TGTGCCATCAGTCACACCGGCCAAGGCCGTGAGCAGTTCTTC

d_gene: .
v_gene: TRBV28
abundance: .
j_gene: TRBJ1-3
CDR3aa: CASPAKASSGNTIYF
CDR3nt: TGTGCCAGCCCGGCGAAGGCCAGCTCTGGAAACACCATATATTTT

d_gene: .
v_gene: TRBV9
abundance: few
j_gene: TRBJ1-2
CDR3aa: CASTGRAGYGYTF
CDR3nt: TGTGCCAGCACGGGAAGGGCAGGCTATGGCTACACCTTC

d_gene: .
v_gene: TRBV11-2
abundance: .
j_gene: TRBJ1-5
CDR3aa: CASSLIGNQPQHF
CDR3nt: TGTGCCAGCAGCTTAATAGGCAATCAGCCCCAGCATTTT

d_gene: TRBD1
v_gene: TRBV6-5
abundance: .
j_gene: TRBJ2-7
CDR3aa: CATRRGQVSYEQYF
CDR3nt: TGTGCCACTAGAAGGGGGCAGGTTTCCTACGAGCAGTACTTC

d_gene: .
v_gene: TRBV7-8
abundance: .
j_gene: TRBJ1-3
CDR3aa: CASSLGMAGLTIYF
CDR3nt: TGTGCCAGCAGCCTTGGGATGGCGGGGCTCACCATATATTTT

d_gene: .
v_gene: TRBV28
abundance: .
j_gene: TRBJ2-3
CDR3aa: CAIQTGGGDTQYF
CDR3nt: TGTGCCATACAAACAGGAGGGGGAGATACGCAGTATTTT

d_gene: TRBD2
v_gene: TRBV7-2
abundance: .
j_gene: TRBJ2-2
CDR3aa: CASSGLAANTGELFF
CDR3nt: TGTGCCAGCAGCGGACTAGCGGCTAACACCGGGGAGCTGTTTTTT

d_gene: TRBD2
v_gene: TRBV11-2
abundance: .
j_gene: TRBJ2-5
CDR3aa: CASSPLGGGETQYF
CDR3nt: TGTGCCAGCAGCCCCCTCGGGGGGGGAGAGACCCAGTACTTC

d_gene: TRBD1
v_gene: TRBV18
abundance: .
j_gene: TRBJ1-1
CDR3aa: CASSPGQGSTEAFF
CDR3nt: TGTGCCAGCTCACCGGGACAGGGCAGCACTGAAGCTTTCTTT

d_gene: .
v_gene: TRBV19
abundance: many
j_gene: TRBJ2-2
CDR3aa: CASSIVLGSGTGELFF
CDR3nt: TGTGCCAGTAGTATCGTGTTGGGCAGTGGCACCGGGGAGCTGTTTTTT

d_gene: TRBD2
v_gene: TRBV7-2
abundance: .
j_gene: TRBJ2-7
CDR3aa: CASSPRTSGRDEQYF
CDR3nt: TGTGCCAGCAGCCCTCGGACTAGCGGGAGGGACGAGCAGTACTTC

d_gene: .
v_gene: TRBV28
abundance: few
j_gene: TRBJ2-5
CDR3aa: CASNQMNSQETQYF
CDR3nt: TGTGCCAGCAACCAGATGAACTCGCAAGAGACCCAGTACTTC

d_gene: TRBD1
v_gene: TRBV5-4
abundance: .
j_gene: TRBJ2-5
CDR3aa: CASSPTGTGKETQYF
CDR3nt: TGTGCCAGCAGCCCGACCGGGACAGGGAAAGAGACCCAGTACTTC

d_gene: .
v_gene: TRBV10-3
abundance: .
j_gene: TRBJ2-7
CDR3aa: CAITVDTHSYEQYF
CDR3nt: TGTGCCATCACGGTGGACACTCACTCCTACGAGCAGTACTTC

d_gene: .
v_gene: TRBV28
abundance: .
j_gene: TRBJ1-2
CDR3aa: CASSLYPGSYGYTF
CDR3nt: TGTGCCAGCAGTTTATACCCAGGGTCTTATGGCTACACCTTC

d_gene: .
v_gene: TRBV30
abundance: few
j_gene: TRBJ1-4
CDR3aa: CAWKGRQGYEKLFF
CDR3nt: TGTGCCTGGAAGGGGCGGCAGGGATATGAAAAACTGTTTTTT

d_gene: .
v_gene: TRBV30
abundance: .
j_gene: TRBJ1-5
CDR3aa: CAWSHGPSNQPQHF
CDR3nt: TGTGCCTGGAGCCATGGACCTAGCAATCAGCCCCAGCATTTT

d_gene: TRBD1
v_gene: TRBV6-4
abundance: few
j_gene: TRBJ1-3
CDR3aa: CASTEGQGLSGNTIYF
CDR3nt: TGTGCCAGCACTGAGGGACAGGGTCTTTCTGGAAACACCATATATTTT

d_gene: TRBD1
v_gene: TRBV18
abundance: .
j_gene: TRBJ1-1
CDR3aa: CASSPQGQGTEAFF
CDR3nt: TGTGCCAGCTCACCTCAAGGACAGGGCACTGAAGCTTTCTTT

d_gene: TRBD1
v_gene: TRBV2
abundance: .
j_gene: TRBJ1-5
CDR3aa: CASSPDRAGNQPQHF
CDR3nt: TGTGCCAGCAGTCCGGACAGGGCAGGCAATCAGCCCCAGCATTTT

d_gene: .
v_gene: TRBV7-2
abundance: .
j_gene: TRBJ2-7
CDR3aa: CASSLFRGNEQYF
CDR3nt: TGTGCCAGCAGCTTATTTCGAGGCAACGAGCAGTACTTC

d_gene: TRBD2
v_gene: TRBV5-1
abundance: .
j_gene: TRBJ2-1
CDR3aa: CASSLSGRSYNEQFF
CDR3nt: TGCGCCAGCAGCTTGAGCGGGAGATCCTACAATGAGCAGTTCTTC

d_gene: .
v_gene: TRBV28
abundance: .
j_gene: TRBJ2-2
CDR3aa: CASSWARPHGGELFF
CDR3nt: TGTGCCAGCAGTTGGGCCAGGCCCCATGGGGGGGAGCTGTTTTTT

d_gene: .
v_gene: TRBV5-1
abundance: .
j_gene: TRBJ1-1
CDR3aa: CASSLVGASTEAFF
CDR3nt: TGCGCCAGCAGCTTGGTGGGGGCATCTACTGAAGCTTTCTTT

d_gene: .
v_gene: TRBV28
abundance: .
j_gene: TRBJ1-5
CDR3aa: CASRTVYSNQPQHF
CDR3nt: TGTGCCAGCCGGACGGTCTATAGCAATCAGCCCCAGCATTTT

d_gene: .
v_gene: TRBV27
abundance: .
j_gene: TRBJ1-2
CDR3aa: CASSLRGDGYTF
CDR3nt: TGTGCCAGCAGTTTACGGGGGGACGGCTACACCTTC

d_gene: .
v_gene: TRBV18
abundance: .
j_gene: TRBJ2-2
CDR3aa: CASSPRQPANTGELFF
CDR3nt: TGTGCCAGCTCACCACGGCAGCCCGCGAACACCGGGGAGCTGTTTTTT

d_gene: .
v_gene: TRBV19
abundance: .
j_gene: TRBJ2-5
CDR3aa: CASSAQHRVEETQYF
CDR3nt: TGTGCCAGTAGTGCCCAACACAGGGTTGAAGAGACCCAGTACTTC

d_gene: .
v_gene: TRBV4-1
abundance: .
j_gene: TRBJ2-3
CDR3aa: CASSYSGPPEDTQYF
CDR3nt: TGCGCCAGCAGCTACAGCGGTCCCCCAGAAGATACGCAGTATTTT

d_gene: TRBD1
v_gene: TRBV5-1
abundance: few
j_gene: TRBJ1-6
CDR3aa: CASSLGQGVSPLHF
CDR3nt: TGCGCCAGCAGCTTGGGACAGGGGGTCTCACCCCTCCACTTT

d_gene: TRBD1
v_gene: TRBV5-1
abundance: .
j_gene: TRBJ2-1
CDR3aa: CASSQDRANEQFF
CDR3nt: TGCGCCAGCAGCCAGGACAGGGCCAATGAGCAGTTCTTC

d_gene: .
v_gene: TRBV5-4
abundance: .
j_gene: TRBJ1-3
CDR3aa: CASSLAAGVSGNTIYF
CDR3nt: TGTGCCAGCAGCTTGGCCGCCGGTGTGTCTGGAAACACCATATATTTT

d_gene: .
v_gene: TRBV5-6
abundance: .
j_gene: TRBJ1-2
CDR3aa: CASSLGEWRAYTF
CDR3nt: TGTGCCAGCAGCTTGGGAGAGTGGAGGGCCTACACCTTC

d_gene: .
v_gene: TRBV5-1
abundance: .
j_gene: TRBJ2-3
CDR3aa: CASSLGPGGGSDTQYF
CDR3nt: TGCGCCAGCAGCTTGGGGCCGGGGGGCGGATCAGATACGCAGTATTTT

d_gene: .
v_gene: TRBV9
abundance: .
j_gene: TRBJ2-2
CDR3aa: CASSVTGTNTGELFF
CDR3nt: TGTGCCAGCAGCGTAACAGGGACGAACACCGGGGAGCTGTTTTTT

d_gene: .
v_gene: TRBV7-2
abundance: .
j_gene: TRBJ2-5
CDR3aa: CASSLGRAIQETQYF
CDR3nt: TGTGCCAGCAGCTTAGGACGGGCCATCCAAGAGACCCAGTACTTC

d_gene: TRBD1
v_gene: TRBV7-9
abundance: .
j_gene: TRBJ1-1
CDR3aa: CASSYRDSNTEAFF
CDR3nt: TGTGCCAGCAGCTACCGGGACAGCAACACTGAAGCTTTCTTT

d_gene: .
v_gene: TRBV5-5
abundance: few
j_gene: TRBJ1-3
CDR3aa: CASSPTGAKNTIYF
CDR3nt: TGTGCCAGCAGCCCCACGGGGGCTAAAAACACCATATATTTT

d_gene: .
v_gene: TRBV4-1
abundance: .
j_gene: TRBJ2-3
CDR3aa: CASSQGLAADTQYF
CDR3nt: TGCGCCAGCAGCCAAGGGTTAGCAGCAGATACGCAGTATTTT

d_gene: TRBD1
v_gene: TRBV2
abundance: .
j_gene: TRBJ2-5
CDR3aa: CASTTDRGQKTQYF
CDR3nt: TGTGCCAGCACTACAGACAGGGGGCAAAAGACCCAGTACTTC

d_gene: .
v_gene: TRBV7-2
abundance: .
j_gene: TRBJ2-5
CDR3aa: CASSVGRAQETQYF
CDR3nt: TGTGCCAGCAGCGTGGGACGTGCACAAGAGACCCAGTACTTC